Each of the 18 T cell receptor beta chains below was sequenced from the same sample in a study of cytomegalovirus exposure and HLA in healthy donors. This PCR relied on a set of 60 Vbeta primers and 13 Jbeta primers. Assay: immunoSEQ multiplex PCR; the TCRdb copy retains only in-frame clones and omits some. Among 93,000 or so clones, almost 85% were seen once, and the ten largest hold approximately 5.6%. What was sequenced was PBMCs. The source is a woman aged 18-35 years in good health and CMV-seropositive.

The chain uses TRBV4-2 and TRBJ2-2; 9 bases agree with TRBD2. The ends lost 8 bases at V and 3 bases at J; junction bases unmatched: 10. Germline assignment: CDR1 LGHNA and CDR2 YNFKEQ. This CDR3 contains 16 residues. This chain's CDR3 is CASCDSGGRDTGELFF. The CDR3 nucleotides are TGTGCCAGCTGCGATAGCGGGGGACGGGACACCGGGGAGCTGTTTTTT.

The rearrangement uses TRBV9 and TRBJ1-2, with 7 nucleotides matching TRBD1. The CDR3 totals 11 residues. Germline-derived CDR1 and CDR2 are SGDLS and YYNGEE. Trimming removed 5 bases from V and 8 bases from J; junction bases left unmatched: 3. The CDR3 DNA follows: TGTGCCAGCAGGAGACAGGGAGGCTACACCTTC. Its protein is CASRRQGGYTF. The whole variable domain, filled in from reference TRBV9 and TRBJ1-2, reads DSGVTQTPKHLITATGQRVTLRCSPRSGDLSVYWYQQSLDQGLQFLIQYYNGEERAKGNILERFSAQQFPDLHSELNLSSLELGDSALYFCASRRQGGYTFGSGTRLTVV.

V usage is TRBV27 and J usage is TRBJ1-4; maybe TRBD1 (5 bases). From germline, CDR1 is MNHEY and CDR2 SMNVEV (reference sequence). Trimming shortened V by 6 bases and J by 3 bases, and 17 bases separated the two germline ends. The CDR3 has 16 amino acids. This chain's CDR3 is CASRTQLRGANEKLFF. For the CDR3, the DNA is TGTGCCAGCAGAACCCAACTTCGGGGGGCTAATGAAAAACTGTTTTTT.

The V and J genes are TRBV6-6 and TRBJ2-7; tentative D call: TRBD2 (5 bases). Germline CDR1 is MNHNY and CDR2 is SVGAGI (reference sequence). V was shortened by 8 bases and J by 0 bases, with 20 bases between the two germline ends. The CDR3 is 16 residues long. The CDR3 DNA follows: TGTGCCAGCGAGACTATATTTTCTGGTAGCTCCTACGAGCAGTACTTC. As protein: CASETIFSGSSYEQYF.

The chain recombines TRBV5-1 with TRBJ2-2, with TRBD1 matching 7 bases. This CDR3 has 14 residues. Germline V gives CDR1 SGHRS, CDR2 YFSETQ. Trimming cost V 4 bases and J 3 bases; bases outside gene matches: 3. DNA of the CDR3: TGCGCCAGCAGCCCCGGGACAGACACCGGGGAGCTGTTTTTT. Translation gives CASSPGTDTGELFF.

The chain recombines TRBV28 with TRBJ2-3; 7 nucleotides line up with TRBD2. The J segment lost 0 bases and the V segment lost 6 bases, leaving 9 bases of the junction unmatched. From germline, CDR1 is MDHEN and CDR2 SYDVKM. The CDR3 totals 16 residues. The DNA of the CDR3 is TGTGCCAGCAGCCCCCACGGGGGGACTAGCACAGATACGCAGTATTTT. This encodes CASSPHGGTSTDTQYF.

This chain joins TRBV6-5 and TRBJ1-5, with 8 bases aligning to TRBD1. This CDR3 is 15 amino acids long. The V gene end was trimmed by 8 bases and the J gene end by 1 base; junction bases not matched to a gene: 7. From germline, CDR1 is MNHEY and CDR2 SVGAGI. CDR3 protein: CASRFRQGSNQPQHF. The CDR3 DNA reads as TGTGCCAGCCGTTTTCGACAGGGGAGCAATCAGCCCCAGCATTTT.

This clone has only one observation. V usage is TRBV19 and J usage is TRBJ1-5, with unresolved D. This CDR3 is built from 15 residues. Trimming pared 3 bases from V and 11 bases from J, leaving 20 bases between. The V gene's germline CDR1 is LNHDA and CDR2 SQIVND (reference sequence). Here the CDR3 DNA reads TGTGCCAGTAGTATGGTGACGGACTCCTCCTCGTCCCAGCATTTT. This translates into CASSMVTDSSSSQHF.

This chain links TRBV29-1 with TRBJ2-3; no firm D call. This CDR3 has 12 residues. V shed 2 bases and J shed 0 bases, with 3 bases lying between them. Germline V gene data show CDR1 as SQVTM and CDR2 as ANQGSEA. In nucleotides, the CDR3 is TGCAGCGTTGAACAAAGCACAGATACGCAGTATTTT. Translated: CSVEQSTDTQYF.

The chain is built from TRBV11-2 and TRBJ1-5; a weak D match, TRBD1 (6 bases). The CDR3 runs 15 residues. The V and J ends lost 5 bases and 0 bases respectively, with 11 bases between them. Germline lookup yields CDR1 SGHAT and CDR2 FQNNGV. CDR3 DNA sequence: TGTGCCAGCAGCCAGGACAGAAATAGCAATCAGCCCCAGCATTTT. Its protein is CASSQDRNSNQPQHF. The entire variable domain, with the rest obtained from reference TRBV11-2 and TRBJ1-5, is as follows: EAGVAQSPRYKIIEKRQSVAFWCNPISGHATLYWYQQILGQGPKLLIQFQNNGVVDDSQLPKDRFSAERLKGVDSTLKIQPAKLEDSAVYLCASSQDRNSNQPQHFGDGTRLSIL.

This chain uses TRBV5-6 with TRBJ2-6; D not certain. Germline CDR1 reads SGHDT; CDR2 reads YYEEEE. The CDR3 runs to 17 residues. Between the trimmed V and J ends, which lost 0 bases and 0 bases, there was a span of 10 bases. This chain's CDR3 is CASSLEELVSGANVLTF. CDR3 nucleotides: TGTGCCAGCAGCTTGGAAGAACTGGTCTCTGGGGCCAACGTCCTGACTTTC.

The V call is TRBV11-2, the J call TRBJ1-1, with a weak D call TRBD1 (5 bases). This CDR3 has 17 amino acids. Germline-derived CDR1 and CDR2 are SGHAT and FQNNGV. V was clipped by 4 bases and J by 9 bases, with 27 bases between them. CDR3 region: CASSSPFAGEGEHQAFF. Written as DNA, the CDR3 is TGTGCCAGCAGCTCCCCCTTTGCGGGGGAAGGTGAGCACCAAGCTTTCTTT.

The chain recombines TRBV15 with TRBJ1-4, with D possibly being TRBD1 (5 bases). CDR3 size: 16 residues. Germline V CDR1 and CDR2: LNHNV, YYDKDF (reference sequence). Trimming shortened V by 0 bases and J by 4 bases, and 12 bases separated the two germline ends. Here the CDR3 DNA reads TGTGCCACCAGCAGAGATCTGACAGCCCTTAATGAAAAACTGTTTTTT. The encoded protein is CATSRDLTALNEKLFF.

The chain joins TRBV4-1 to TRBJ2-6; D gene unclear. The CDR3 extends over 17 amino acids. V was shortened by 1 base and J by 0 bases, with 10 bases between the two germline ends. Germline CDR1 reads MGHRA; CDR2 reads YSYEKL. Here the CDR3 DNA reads TGCGCCAGCAGCCAAGTTATCGAGGCCTCTGGGGCCAACGTCCTGACTTTC. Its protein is CASSQVIEASGANVLTF.

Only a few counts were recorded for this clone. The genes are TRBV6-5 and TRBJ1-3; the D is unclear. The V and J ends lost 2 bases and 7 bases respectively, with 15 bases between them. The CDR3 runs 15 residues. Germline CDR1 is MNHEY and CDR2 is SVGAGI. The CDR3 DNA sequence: TGTGCCAGCAGTTACAGCGGCATTTCCAGGAACACCATATATTTT. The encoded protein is CASSYSGISRNTIYF.

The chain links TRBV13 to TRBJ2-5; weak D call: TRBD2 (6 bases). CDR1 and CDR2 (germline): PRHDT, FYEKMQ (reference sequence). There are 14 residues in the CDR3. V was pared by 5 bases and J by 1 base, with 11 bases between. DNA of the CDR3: TGTGCCAGCAGCCCACCGGGACTCCAAGAGACCCAGTACTTC. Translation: CASSPPGLQETQYF.

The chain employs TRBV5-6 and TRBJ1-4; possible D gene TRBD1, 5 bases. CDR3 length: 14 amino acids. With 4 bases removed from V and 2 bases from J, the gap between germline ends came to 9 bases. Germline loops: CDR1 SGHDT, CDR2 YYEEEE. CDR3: CASSPGGTNEKLFF. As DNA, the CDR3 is TGTGCCAGCAGCCCCGGGGGTACTAATGAAAAACTGTTTTTT.

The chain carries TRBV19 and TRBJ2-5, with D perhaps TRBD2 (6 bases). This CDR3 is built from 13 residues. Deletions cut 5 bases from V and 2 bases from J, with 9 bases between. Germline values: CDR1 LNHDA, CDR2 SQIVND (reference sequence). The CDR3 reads CASSLLAQETQYF. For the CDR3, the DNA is TGTGCCAGTAGTCTCCTAGCGCAAGAGACCCAGTACTTC.